This TCR beta chain comes out of a study of blood T cell repertoires in COVID-19. For the study at large: Samples came from the United States, Italy and Spain, spanning acute and convalescent COVID-19. T cells, B-cell-depleted T cells, or PBMCs supplied cDNA or gDNA.

Original methodology: Amplifying reference gene primers gave estimates of nucleated cell counts. Some clones are missing from TCRdb's copy, which holds only in-frame ones; the method was immunoSEQ multiplex PCR. Clonal size and the V and J genes are those of that table, whereas D and trimming came from the DNA. The sample lists hundreds of thousands of clones, 86% occurring once. The CDR3 runs to 17 residues. Deletions cut 2 bases from V and 4 bases from J, with 16 bases between. The germline CDR1 and CDR2 sequences are SGHRS and YFSETQ. The specimen was peripheral blood. The gene calls are TRBV5-1 and TRBJ2-6, with D maybe TRBD2 (6 bases). This sequence was found in a woman aged 25 to 45 with active or convalescent COVID-19. CDR3 sequence (DNA): TGCGCCAGCAGCTTTGACGGGACTCCGGCGGGGGCCAACGTCCTGACTTTC. Its protein is CASSFDGTPAGANVLTF.